This T cell receptor (beta chain) was observed in a study of cytomegalovirus exposure and HLA in healthy donors. Study-wide findings and caveats: Trimming of TCR beta V- and J-genes showed a link, identified in a later analysis, to a missense DCLRE1C variant. A later analysis revealed that TCR association rates differed between HLA loci, peaking at DRB1 and bottoming out at HLA-C. Overall, around 150 TCR beta chains were annotated as cytomegalovirus-associated. High specificity and sensitivity for cytomegalovirus status were reported for the classifier.

Germline trimming cut 7 bases from V and 1 base from J; bases unmatched to any gene: 13. Germline CDR1 and CDR2: SGHAT and FQNNGV. This CDR3 has 17 amino acids. It was with 60 Vbeta and 13 Jbeta primers that the PCR ran. Sequencing was performed with immunoSEQ multiplex PCR; in TCRdb, only in-frame clones are kept and a portion is missing. This table holds fewer than 200,000 clones, 75% to 90% found once. As concerns this clone: Its matching antigen is unknown.

The sequenced material came from PBMCs. This sequence joins TRBV11-2 and TRBJ2-1, with TRBD1 matching 7 bases. The receptor comes from a man under 40 in good health and CMV-seronegative. The CDR3 coding sequence is TGTGCCAGCATCCCCCATACCGGGACAGTTTCCTACAATGAGCAGTTCTTC. This sequence encodes CASIPHTGTVSYNEQFF.